Listed here are 25 T cell receptor beta chains from one sample, sequenced in a study of T cell responses to AZD1222 COVID-19 vaccine. Sequenced by immunoSEQ multiplex PCR; TCRdb stores in-frame clones only, minus some. The profile covers some 110,000 clones, with roughly 93% appearing a single time and more than 4% taken by the ten largest. Sequences were derived from peripheral blood, sampled on day 0 of AZD1222 vaccination. The receptors shown here come from an adult in good health.

This clone was found once. The chain has TRBV6-5 and TRBJ2-2; 11 bases map to TRBD1. This CDR3 comprises 15 residues. Looked up from germline, CDR1 is MNHEY and CDR2 is SVGAGI. V trimming: 8 bases; J trimming: 5 bases; junction bases outside the gene matches: 7. The CDR3 DNA follows: TGTGCCAGCTCCGGGACAGGGGGAAGGACCGGGGAGCTGTTTTTT. Amino acids: CASSGTGGRTGELFF.

The rearrangement links TRBV5-4 to TRBJ1-6; D ambiguous. This CDR3 spans 13 amino acids. Deletions cut 4 bases from V and 14 bases from J, with 16 bases between. Germline loops: CDR1 SGHNT, CDR2 YYREEE (reference sequence). As DNA, the CDR3 is TGTGCCAGCAGCCTCGAGGGTGTCGCGACCCTCCACTTT. This codes for CASSLEGVATLHF.

The chain carries TRBV19 and TRBJ1-4; D possibly corresponds to TRBD1 (5 bases). CDR1 and CDR2 from the germline V gene are LNHDA and SQIVND (reference sequence). The CDR3 has 13 residues. Trimming cost V 11 bases and J 4 bases, with 14 bases left between them. The CDR3 region is CAAQGTGNEKLFF. CDR3 sequence (DNA): TGTGCCGCCCAAGGGACGGGTAATGAAAAACTGTTTTTT.

V is TRBV7-2 and J is TRBJ1-2, with 7 bases that match TRBD1. The germline V gene has CDR1 SGHTA and CDR2 FQGNSA. After removal of 3 bases from V and 1 base from J, the junction contained 2 bases not matched to a gene. The CDR3 has 14 residues. The CDR3 region is CASSLTGSNYGYTF. In DNA, the CDR3 is TGTGCCAGCAGCTTGACAGGGAGTAACTATGGCTACACCTTC.

The chain carries TRBV3-1 (or the pseudogene TRBV3-2) and TRBJ1-1; 9 bases are shared with TRBD1. Germline values: CDR1 LGHDT, CDR2 YNNKEL (reference sequence). V shed 3 bases, J shed 1 base, and the junction held 12 bases outside the gene matches. This CDR3 has 18 residues. CDR3 DNA sequence: TGTGCCAGCAGCCAGCTAGCGGGACAGGGTGGCCGGAACACTGAAGCTTTCTTT. The encoded protein is CASSQLAGQGGRNTEAFF.

The CDR3 bases are TGTGCCAGCAGTTTAGGCCGTAGAGGGGCTGAAGCTTTCTTT. It encodes CASSLGRRGAEAFF. The chain has TRBV28 and TRBJ1-1, with a weak D call TRBD1 (5 bases). Germline CDR1 is MDHEN and CDR2 is SYDVKM. CDR3 length equals 14 residues. V lost 2 bases and J lost 6, with 13 bases in between.

CDR3 bases: TGTGCCAGCAGCTTGTGGAGAGCTGCTAACTATGGCTACACCTTC. This codes for CASSLWRAANYGYTF. The chain is built from TRBV5-5 and TRBJ1-2, with no clear D. Germline V gene lookup returns CDR1 SGHKS and CDR2 YYEKEE (reference sequence). This CDR3 contains 15 residues. Trimming left V 1 base short and J 0 bases short, with 10 bases between.

The rearrangement joins TRBV3-1 (or the pseudogene TRBV3-2) to TRBJ2-7, with 7 bases aligning to TRBD2. Germline lookup yields CDR1 LGHDT and CDR2 YNNKEL (reference sequence). V lost 3 bases, J lost 2 bases, and 4 bases stayed unmatched. The length of the CDR3 is 14 residues. The CDR3 reads CASSHRLATYEQYF. The CDR3 DNA is TGTGCCAGCAGCCATAGACTAGCAACCTACGAGCAGTACTTC.

This rearrangement joins TRBV20-1 to TRBJ1-4; no reliable D call. Germline lookup yields CDR1 DFQATT and CDR2 SNEGSKA (reference sequence). There are 11 residues in the CDR3. With 5 bases removed from V and 7 bases from J, the gap between germline ends came to 8 bases. The CDR3 reads CSAYSGEKLFF. The CDR3 DNA is TGCAGTGCTTACAGCGGTGAAAAACTGTTTTTT.

This sequence joins TRBV6-2 or TRBV6-3 and TRBJ2-7; 8 bases map to TRBD1. Germline values: CDR1 MNHEY, CDR2 SVGEGT. Unmatched junction bases numbered 7, after V lost 4 bases and J lost 5 bases. The length of the CDR3 is 14 residues. The CDR3 DNA sequence: TGTGCCAGCAGTTCCGCGGACAGGGCCCACGAGCAGTACTTC. Translation: CASSSADRAHEQYF.

The J gene is TRBJ1-4, the V gene TRBV20-1, with D perhaps matching TRBD1 (6 bases). CDR3 length: 15 amino acids. Germline V CDR1 and CDR2: DFQATT, SNEGSKA (reference sequence). Trimming took 3 bases from V and 8 from J, leaving 19 bases between them. The CDR3 protein is CSASGPGQSGEKLFF. The DNA for the CDR3 is TGCAGTGCTAGTGGCCCCGGACAGTCGGGAGAAAAACTGTTTTTT.

The chain joins TRBV10-3 to TRBJ1-6, with D possibly TRBD1 on 6 matching bases. The CDR3 runs 13 residues. CDR1 ENHRY and CDR2 SYGVKD come from the germline V gene. Trimming stripped 8 bases from V and 7 bases from J, with 12 bases between. CDR3: CAIAGAENSPLHF. CDR3 sequence (DNA): TGTGCCATCGCGGGGGCTGAGAATTCACCCCTCCACTTT.

J is TRBJ2-5 and V is TRBV5-1; 12 bases map to TRBD2. Germline loops: CDR1 SGHRS, CDR2 YFSETQ. J gave up 2 bases and V 2 bases, and 4 bases lay outside the gene matches. CDR3 length: 16 residues. The CDR3 spells CASSFSSGRGQETQYF. CDR3 DNA sequence: TGCGCCAGCAGCTTCTCTAGCGGGAGGGGTCAAGAGACCCAGTACTTC.

The rearrangement uses TRBV13 and TRBJ2-2, with a possible D match to TRBD1 (5 bases). The ends were cut back, 5 bases at V and 7 bases at J, with 11 bases in the middle. The V gene's germline CDR1 is PRHDT and CDR2 FYEKMQ (reference sequence). The CDR3 is 13 residues long. This CDR3 is CASSQNRNGELFF. The DNA of the CDR3 is TGTGCCAGCAGCCAGAACAGGAACGGGGAGCTGTTTTTT.

The gene calls are TRBV7-2 and TRBJ1-6; D is ambiguous. Germline V gives CDR1 SGHTA, CDR2 FQGNSA. The CDR3 consists of 16 residues. Trimming shortened V by 5 bases and J by 7 bases, and 18 bases separated the two germline ends. In DNA form, the CDR3 reads TGTGCCAGCAGCCTACTTGGGGTGAGAGGCAATTCACCCCTCCACTTT. Amino acids: CASSLLGVRGNSPLHF.

The chain carries TRBV5-1 and TRBJ2-3; D is ambiguous. CDR3 size: 15 residues. Germline CDR1 and CDR2: SGHRS and YFSETQ. Trimming shortened V by 4 bases and J by 2 bases, and 14 bases separated the two germline ends. The CDR3 protein is CASSPGRSYTDTQYF. CDR3 nucleotides: TGCGCCAGCAGCCCTGGGCGCTCATACACAGATACGCAGTATTTT.

The chain carries TRBV5-1 and TRBJ2-2; 9 positions match TRBD2. Germline CDR1 and CDR2: SGHRS and YFSETQ. J was trimmed by 7 bases and V by 2 bases; bases with no gene match: 9. This CDR3 has 16 amino acids. CDR3 residues: CASSLLRTSEHGELFF. The CDR3 DNA sequence: TGCGCCAGCAGCTTACTACGGACTAGCGAACACGGGGAGCTGTTTTTT.

This chain links TRBV4-1 with TRBJ2-2; no clear D. Trimming removed 0 bases from V and 9 bases from J, with 14 bases in between. The CDR3 sequence is 15 residues long. Germline-derived CDR1 and CDR2 are MGHRA and YSYEKL. CDR3 amino acids: CASSQDRTDGRELFF. CDR3 coding DNA: TGCGCCAGCAGCCAAGATCGAACGGACGGCCGGGAGCTGTTTTTT.

This rearrangement joins TRBV2 to TRBJ2-7; D perhaps matches TRBD2 (5 bases). Germline values: CDR1 SNHLY, CDR2 FYNNEI. The germline V and J ends were trimmed by 1 base and 3 bases, with 13 bases remaining between them. The CDR3 is 15 amino acids. CDR3 protein: CASSEGGWGVYEQYF. The CDR3 coding sequence is TGTGCCAGCAGTGAAGGGGGATGGGGAGTCTACGAGCAGTACTTC.

The rearrangement links TRBV6-1 to TRBJ2-7; D call uncertain. This CDR3 comprises 15 residues. Trimming stripped 2 bases from V and 3 bases from J, with 14 bases between. Germline loops: CDR1 MNHNS, CDR2 SASEGT. CDR3 in DNA: TGTGCCAGCAGTGAACTAACAGCCCTTAACTACGAGCAGTACTTC. Translation: CASSELTALNYEQYF.

The chain carries TRBV5-8 and TRBJ1-4, with 7 bases matching TRBD1. This CDR3 spans 15 amino acids. Unmatched junction bases numbered 6, after V lost 4 bases and J lost 3 bases. The germline CDR1 and CDR2 sequences are SGHTS and YDEGEE. Here the CDR3 DNA reads TGTGCCAGCAGCCCAGCGACAGGGTCTAATGAAAAACTGTTTTTT. Translated: CASSPATGSNEKLFF.

In its sample, this clone was seen once. The chain uses TRBV2 and TRBJ1-2; unclear D gene. V lost 5 bases, J lost 8 bases, and 18 bases lay in between. From germline, CDR1 is SNHLY and CDR2 FYNNEI. The CDR3 consists of 14 residues. CDR3 sequence (DNA): TGTGCCAGCAGTAATACAGAGTTCTTATCCGGCTACACCTTC. This sequence encodes CASSNTEFLSGYTF. The full variable domain, completed using reference TRBV2 and TRBJ1-2, is EPEVTQTPSHQVTQMGQEVILRCVPISNHLYFYWYRQILGQKVEFLVSFYNNEISEKSEIFDDQFSVERPDGSNFTLKIRSTKLEDSAMYFCASSNTEFLSGYTFGSGTRLTVV.

The V and J genes are TRBV11-2 and TRBJ1-3; 8 nucleotides line up with TRBD1. The V gene end was trimmed by 5 bases and the J gene end by 4 bases; junction bases not matched to a gene: 10. CDR1 is SGHAT, CDR2 FQNNGV, per germline. The CDR3 has 16 residues. CDR3 sequence reads: CASSPPGQGLGNTIYF. The CDR3 nucleotides are TGTGCCAGCAGCCCACCAGGACAGGGACTCGGAAACACCATATATTTT.

CDR3 amino acids: CSVEKAAGYTF. DNA of the CDR3: TGCAGCGTTGAAAAGGCAGCTGGCTACACCTTC. The chain has TRBV29-1 and TRBJ1-2; unclear D gene. Per the germline V gene, CDR1 is SQVTM and CDR2 is ANQGSEA. Trimming shortened V by 2 bases and J by 7 bases, and 8 bases separated the two germline ends. This CDR3 region has 11 residues.

This chain uses TRBV6-5 with TRBJ2-3, with 7 bases lining up with TRBD2. This CDR3 has 15 residues. Losses at the gene ends were 5 bases for V and 2 bases for J; bases not matched to a gene: 7. Germline assignment: CDR1 MNHEY and CDR2 SVGAGI. The CDR3, as DNA: TGTGCCAGCAGTACATCCGGGACTACCACAGATACGCAGTATTTT. This gives the protein CASSTSGTTTDTQYF.